The clone carrying this T cell receptor beta chain was seen only a few times. Its antigen is currently unknown. V gave up 4 bases and J gave up 6 bases, with 22 bases separating them. Germline V CDR1 and CDR2: SGHDN, FVKESK. The length of the CDR3 is 16 residues. The data belong to a study of Tregs in tolerant kidney transplant recipients. About the research overall: An approximately 3-day belatacept mixed lymphocyte reaction, sometimes plus 5-day graft donor restimulation, preceded CD4+CD25+CD127- sorting. Antibodies separated recipient from donor cells. Whole-study results and caveats: The most relevant donor-specific Treg TCRbeta repertoire apparently came from expansion with activated donor B cells. No direct test of biological reproducibility was done here.

Clones were read by immunoSEQ multiplex PCR, and TCRdb kept only the in-frame ones, dropping some. The sample includes around 31,000 clones, approximately 83% seen only once; the top ten take approximately 2.2%. The TCR comes from a human donor in good health. The chain joins TRBV14 to TRBJ2-7; D not certain. Sequencing was performed on Tregs from blood cultured with allogeneic cells. Here the CDR3 DNA reads TGTGCCAGCAGCCCCCTAGGCCTAATTGGTAATGGCGAGCAGTACTTC. It is translated as CASSPLGLIGNGEQYF.